This T cell receptor (beta chain) was observed in a study of cytomegalovirus exposure and HLA in healthy donors. About this clone: Its antigen is unknown.

General study points: Associated with cytomegalovirus, according to the listing, were about 160 TCR beta chains. In presence/absence analyses, roughly uniform sequencing depth across donors was assumed.

PCR employed 60 Vbeta and 13 Jbeta primers. Sequencing was performed with immunoSEQ multiplex PCR; in TCRdb, only in-frame clones are kept and a portion is missing. The table records about 59,000 clones, more than 70% of them present only once. Per germline, CDR1 KGHSH and CDR2 LQKENI. The CDR3 has 14 amino acids. The V gene end was trimmed by 4 bases and the J gene end by 6 bases; junction bases not matched to a gene: 4. Sequenced material: PBMCs. The gene calls are TRBV18 and TRBJ2-1; TRBD1 matches 9 bases. This clonotype originated in a man aged 30 to 45 in good health and CMV-seropositive. In nucleotides, the CDR3 is TGTGCCAGCTCACTAGCGACAGGGGGCAATGAGCAGTTCTTC. Its protein product is CASSLATGGNEQFF.